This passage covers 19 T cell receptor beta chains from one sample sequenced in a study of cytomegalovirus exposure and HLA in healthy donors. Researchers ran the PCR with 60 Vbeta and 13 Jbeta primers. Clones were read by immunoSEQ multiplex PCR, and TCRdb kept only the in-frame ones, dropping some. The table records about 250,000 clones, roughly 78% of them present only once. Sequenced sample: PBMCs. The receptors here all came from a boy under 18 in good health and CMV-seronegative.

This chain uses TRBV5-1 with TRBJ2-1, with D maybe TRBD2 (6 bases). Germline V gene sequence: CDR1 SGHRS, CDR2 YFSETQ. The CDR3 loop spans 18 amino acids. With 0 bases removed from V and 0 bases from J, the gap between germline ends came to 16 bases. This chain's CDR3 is CASSLVVRRGPSYNEQFF. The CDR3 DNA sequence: TGCGCCAGCAGCTTGGTAGTACGGCGGGGCCCCTCCTACAATGAGCAGTTCTTC.

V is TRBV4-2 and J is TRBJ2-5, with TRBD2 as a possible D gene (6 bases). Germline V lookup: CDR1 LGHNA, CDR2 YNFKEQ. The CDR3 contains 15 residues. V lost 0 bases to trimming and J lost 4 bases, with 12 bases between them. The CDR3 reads CASSQDRDGGETQYF. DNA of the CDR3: TGTGCCAGCAGCCAAGACCGGGACGGGGGAGAGACCCAGTACTTC.

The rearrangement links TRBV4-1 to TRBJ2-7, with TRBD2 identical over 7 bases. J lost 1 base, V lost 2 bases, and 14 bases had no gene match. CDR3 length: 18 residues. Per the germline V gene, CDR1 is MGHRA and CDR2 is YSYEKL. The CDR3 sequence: CASSQPTAGRKQSYEQYF. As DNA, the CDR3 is TGCGCCAGCAGCCAACCCACAGCGGGACGGAAACAGTCCTACGAGCAGTACTTC.

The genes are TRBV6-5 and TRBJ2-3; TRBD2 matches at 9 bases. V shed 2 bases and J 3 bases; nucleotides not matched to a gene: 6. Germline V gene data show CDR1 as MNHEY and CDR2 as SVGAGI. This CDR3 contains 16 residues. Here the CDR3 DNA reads TGTGCCAGCAGTTACCCCTCGACTAGCGGTACAGATACGCAGTATTTT. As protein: CASSYPSTSGTDTQYF.

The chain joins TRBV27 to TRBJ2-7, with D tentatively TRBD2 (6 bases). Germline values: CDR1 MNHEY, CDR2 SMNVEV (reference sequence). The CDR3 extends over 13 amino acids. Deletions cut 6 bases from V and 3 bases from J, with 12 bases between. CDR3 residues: CASSWDGGYEQYF. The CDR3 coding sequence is TGTGCCAGCAGCTGGGACGGGGGCTACGAGCAGTACTTC.

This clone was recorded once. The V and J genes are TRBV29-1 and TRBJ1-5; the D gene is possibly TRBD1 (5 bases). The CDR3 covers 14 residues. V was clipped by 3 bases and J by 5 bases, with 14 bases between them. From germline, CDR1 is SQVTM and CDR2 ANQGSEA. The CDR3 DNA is TGCAGCGTTGATTCTGGGGCTCCCTATCAGCCCCAGCATTTT. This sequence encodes CSVDSGAPYQPQHF.

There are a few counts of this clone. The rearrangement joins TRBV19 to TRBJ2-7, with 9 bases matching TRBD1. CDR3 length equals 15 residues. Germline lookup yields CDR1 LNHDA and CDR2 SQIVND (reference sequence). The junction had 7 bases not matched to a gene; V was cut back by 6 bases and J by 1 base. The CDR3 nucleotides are TGTGCCAGTAGCTCCTCCGGGACAGGGTCCTACGAGCAGTACTTC. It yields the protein CASSSSGTGSYEQYF.

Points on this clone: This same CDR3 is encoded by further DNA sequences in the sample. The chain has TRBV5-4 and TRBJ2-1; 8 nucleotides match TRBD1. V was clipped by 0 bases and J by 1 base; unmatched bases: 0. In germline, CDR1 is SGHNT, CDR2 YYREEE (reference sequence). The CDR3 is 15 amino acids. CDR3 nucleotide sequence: TGTGCCAGCAGCTTGGACAGGGGGTCCTACAATGAGCAGTTCTTC. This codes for CASSLDRGSYNEQFF. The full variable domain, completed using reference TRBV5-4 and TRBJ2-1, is ETGVTQSPTHLIKTRGQQVTLRCSSQSGHNTVSWYQQALGQGPQFIFQYYREEENGRGNFPPRFSGLQFPNYSSELNVNALELDDSALYLCASSLDRGSYNEQFFGPGTRLTVL.

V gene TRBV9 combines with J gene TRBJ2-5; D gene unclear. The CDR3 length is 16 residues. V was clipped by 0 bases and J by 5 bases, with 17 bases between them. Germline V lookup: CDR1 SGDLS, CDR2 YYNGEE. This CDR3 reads CASSVDSGLLFETQYF. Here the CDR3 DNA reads TGTGCCAGCAGCGTAGATTCTGGGCTACTGTTCGAGACCCAGTACTTC.

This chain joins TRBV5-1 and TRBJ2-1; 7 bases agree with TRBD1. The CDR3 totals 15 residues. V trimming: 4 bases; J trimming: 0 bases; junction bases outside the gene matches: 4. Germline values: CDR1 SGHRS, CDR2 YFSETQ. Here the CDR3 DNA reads TGCGCCAGCAGCACGGGACAGAGCTCCTACAATGAGCAGTTCTTC. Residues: CASSTGQSSYNEQFF. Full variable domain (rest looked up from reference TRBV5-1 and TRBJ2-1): KAGVTQTPRYLIKTRGQQVTLSCSPISGHRSVSWYQQTPGQGLQFLFEYFSETQRNKGNFPGRFSGRQFSNSRSEMNVSTLELGDSALYLCASSTGQSSYNEQFFGPGTRLTVL.

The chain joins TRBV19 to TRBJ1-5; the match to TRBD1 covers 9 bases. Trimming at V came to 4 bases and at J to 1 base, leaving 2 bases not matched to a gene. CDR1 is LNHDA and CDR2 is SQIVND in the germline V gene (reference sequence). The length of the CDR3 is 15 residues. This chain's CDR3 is CASSRDRASNQPQHF. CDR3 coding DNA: TGTGCCAGTAGTAGGGACAGGGCCAGCAATCAGCCCCAGCATTTT.

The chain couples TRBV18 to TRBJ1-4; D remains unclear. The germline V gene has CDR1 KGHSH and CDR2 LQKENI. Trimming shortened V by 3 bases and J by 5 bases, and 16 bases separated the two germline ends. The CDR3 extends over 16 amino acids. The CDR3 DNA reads TGTGCCAGCTCACCCTCAGTCCGGGAATGGAATGAAAAACTGTTTTTT. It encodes CASSPSVREWNEKLFF.

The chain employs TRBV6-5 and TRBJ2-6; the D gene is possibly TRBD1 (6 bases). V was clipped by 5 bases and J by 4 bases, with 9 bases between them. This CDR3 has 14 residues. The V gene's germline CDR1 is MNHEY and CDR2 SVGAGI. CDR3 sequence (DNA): TGTGCCAGCAGTACCCAGGGGGGGGCCAACGTCCTGACTTTC. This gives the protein CASSTQGGANVLTF.

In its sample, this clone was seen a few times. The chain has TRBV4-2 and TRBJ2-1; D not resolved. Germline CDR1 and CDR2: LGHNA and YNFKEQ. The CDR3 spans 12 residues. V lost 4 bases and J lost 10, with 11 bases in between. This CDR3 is CASSLRHREQFF. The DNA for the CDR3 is TGTGCCAGCAGCCTCAGACATAGGGAGCAGTTCTTC.

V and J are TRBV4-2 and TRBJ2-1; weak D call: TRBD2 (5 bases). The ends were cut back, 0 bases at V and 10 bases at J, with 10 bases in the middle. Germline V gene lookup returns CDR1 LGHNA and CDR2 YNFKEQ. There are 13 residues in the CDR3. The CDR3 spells CASSQDERAEQFF. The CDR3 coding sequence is TGTGCCAGCAGCCAAGATGAGAGGGCAGAGCAGTTCTTC.

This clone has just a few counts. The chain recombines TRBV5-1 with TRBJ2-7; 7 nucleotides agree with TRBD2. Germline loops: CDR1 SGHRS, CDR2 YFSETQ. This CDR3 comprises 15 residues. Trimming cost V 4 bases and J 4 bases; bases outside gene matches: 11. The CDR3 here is CASSLYGRGSYEQYF. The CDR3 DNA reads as TGCGCCAGCAGCCTGTATGGGAGGGGATCGTACGAGCAGTACTTC.

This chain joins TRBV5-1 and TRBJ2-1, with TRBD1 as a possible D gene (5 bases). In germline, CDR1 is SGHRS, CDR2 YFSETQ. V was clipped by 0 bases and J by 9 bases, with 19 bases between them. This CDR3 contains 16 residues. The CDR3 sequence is CASSLVNRRAGLEQFF. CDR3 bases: TGCGCCAGCAGCTTGGTGAATCGCAGGGCTGGGCTTGAGCAGTTCTTC.

The CDR3, as DNA: TGTGCCAGCAGCCCCTCAGGCACTGAAGCTTTCTTT. This gives the protein CASSPSGTEAFF. V is TRBV7-9 and J is TRBJ1-1; D is unclear. The CDR3 has 12 residues. The V and J ends lost 5 bases and 4 bases respectively, with 8 bases between them. The germline V gene encodes CDR1 SEHNR and CDR2 FQNEAQ (reference sequence).

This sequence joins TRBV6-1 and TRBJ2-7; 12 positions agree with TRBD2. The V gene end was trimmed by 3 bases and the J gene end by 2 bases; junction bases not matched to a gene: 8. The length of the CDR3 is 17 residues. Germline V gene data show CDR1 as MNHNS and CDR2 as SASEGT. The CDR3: CASSERLAGEFTYEQYF. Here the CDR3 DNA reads TGTGCCAGCAGTGAGCGACTAGCGGGAGAATTCACCTACGAGCAGTACTTC.